Below, 7 T cell receptor beta chains from the same sample are listed, as sequenced in a study of beta chain features in type 1 diabetes. General study points: Shorter TCRB CDR3s, moderately but significantly so, marked every one of the four CD4+ subsets in Type 1 diabetes patients.

The whole isolated RNA underwent reverse transcription, so sequencing captured expressed TCRB transcripts. Assay: immunoSEQ multiplex PCR; the TCRdb copy retains only in-frame clones and omits some. The table shows some 290,000 clones, with 14% occurring only once. No cognate antigen is known for these TCRs. What was sequenced was naive CD4+ T cells from blood. These receptors were collected from a man aged 25 to 45 with type 1 diabetes.

Points on this clone: This sample also contains other DNA sequences that code for the same CDR3. This rearrangement joins TRBV7-2 to TRBJ1-3; D call uncertain. Germline-derived CDR1 and CDR2 are SGHTA and FQGNSA. The CDR3 contains 13 residues. V was pared by 2 bases and J by 1 base, with 3 bases between. In nucleotides, the CDR3 is TGTGCCAGCAGCTTATCGTCTGGAAACACCATATATTTT. Its translation is CASSLSSGNTIYF. Supplemented by reference TRBV7-2 and TRBJ1-3, the full variable domain reads GAGVSQSPSNKVTEKGKDVELRCDPISGHTALYWYRQSLGQGLEFLIYFQGNSAPDKSGLPSDRFSAERTGGSVSTLTIQRTQQEDSAVYLCASSLSSGNTIYFGEGSWLTVV.

The V and J genes are TRBV7-9 and TRBJ2-3; a weak D match, TRBD1 (5 bases). V was trimmed by 4 bases and J by 2 bases, leaving 10 bases between them. The V gene's germline CDR1 is SEHNR and CDR2 FQNEAQ (reference sequence). The CDR3 totals 14 residues. Here the CDR3 reads CASSSTAPTDTQYF. The CDR3 DNA follows: TGTGCCAGCAGCTCGACAGCTCCCACAGATACGCAGTATTTT.

This clone has only a few counts. This sequence joins TRBV5-4 and TRBJ2-3; the D is unclear. Trimming stripped 4 bases from V and 2 bases from J, with 5 bases between. CDR1 is SGHNT and CDR2 is YYREEE in the germline V gene (reference sequence). The CDR3 has 12 amino acids. The CDR3 protein is CASSVDTDTQYF. The CDR3 coding sequence is TGTGCCAGCAGCGTAGACACAGATACGCAGTATTTT. Combining the CDR3 with reference TRBV5-4 and TRBJ2-3 gives the whole variable domain ETGVTQSPTHLIKTRGQQVTLRCSSQSGHNTVSWYQQALGQGPQFIFQYYREEENGRGNFPPRFSGLQFPNYSSELNVNALELDDSALYLCASSVDTDTQYFGPGTRLTVL.

The V gene is TRBV30, the J gene TRBJ1-2, with TRBD1 matching 7 bases. CDR3 length: 14 residues. V shed 0 bases, J shed 2 bases, and the junction held 3 bases outside the gene matches. The germline V gene has CDR1 GTSNPN and CDR2 SVGIG (reference sequence). The CDR3, as DNA: TGTGCCTGGAGTGTCTCAGGGGGGAACTATGGCTACACCTTC. Amino acid sequence: CAWSVSGGNYGYTF.

This clone came up a few times. This sequence joins TRBV25-1 and TRBJ2-5, with TRBD1 identical over 7 bases. V lost 3 bases to trimming and J lost 0 bases; unmatched junction nucleotides: 7. The CDR3 is 16 amino acids. Per the germline V gene, CDR1 is MGHDK and CDR2 is SYGVNS. DNA for the CDR3: TGTGCCAGCAGTGATCCGGGACAGCCGTACCAAGAGACCCAGTACTTC. Translated: CASSDPGQPYQETQYF.

This clone has a handful of counts. The V gene is TRBV2, the J gene TRBJ2-3, with TRBD2 matching over 13 bases. CDR3 length: 15 amino acids. J gave up 4 bases and V 8 bases, and 6 bases lay outside the gene matches. Per germline, CDR1 SNHLY and CDR2 FYNNEI. CDR3 residues: CASGTSGMSPDTQYF. The DNA of the CDR3 is TGTGCCAGCGGGACTAGCGGGATGTCTCCAGATACGCAGTATTTT.

This clone has only a few counts. The chain employs TRBV23-1 and TRBJ1-3, with D possibly matching TRBD1 (6 bases). TRBV23-1 is noted as an ORF with a role that remains uncertain. The CDR3 runs to 16 residues. Trimming shortened V by 0 bases and J by 2 bases, and 11 bases separated the two germline ends. The CDR3 loop reads CASSQSRGITGNTIYF. The CDR3 DNA reads as TGCGCCAGCAGTCAATCGAGGGGGATCACTGGAAACACCATATATTTT.